These 14 T cell receptor beta chains were sequenced from one sample in a study of CD8 T cells in Susac syndrome. With random hexamers, about 0.45 to 1 ug RNA was reverse transcribed. TCRdb processed the immunoSEQ multiplex PCR reads anew with MiXCR; each CDR3 protein has one entry. The table has some 96,000 distinct CDR3 sequences, about 95% seen once; the top ten hold less than 0.35%. Sequenced: CD8+ T cells from PBMCs. The receptors were sampled from a human donor with Susac syndrome.

This clonotype was detected once. This sequence joins TRBV4-1 and TRBJ2-1, with D perhaps TRBD1 or TRBD2 (5 bases each). V was shortened by 7 bases and J by 4 bases, with 11 bases between the two germline ends. Germline V lookup: CDR1 MGHRA, CDR2 YSYEKL. The CDR3 length is 13 residues. DNA for the CDR3: TGCGCCAGCAAGCAGGGAGATTACAATGAGCAGTTCTTC. Its translation is CASKQGDYNEQFF.

This sequence joins TRBV20-1 and TRBJ1-6, with D perhaps matching TRBD1 (6 bases). In germline, CDR1 is DFQATT, CDR2 SNEGSKA (reference sequence). The CDR3 has 15 amino acids. V dropped 6 bases and J dropped 0 bases, with 12 bases sitting between them. The CDR3 is CSALDRSSYNSPLHF. CDR3 DNA sequence: TGCAGTGCCCTCGACAGGAGCTCCTATAATTCACCCCTCCACTTT.

This clonotype appeared once. The chain uses TRBV29-1 and TRBJ2-3; the D gene could be TRBD1 or TRBD2 (5 bases each). Deletions cut 4 bases from V and 2 bases from J, with 16 bases between. Germline-derived CDR1 and CDR2 are SQVTM and ANQGSEA. This CDR3 has 15 amino acids. This CDR3 reads CSVVYYRDPTDTQYF. CDR3 DNA sequence: TGCAGCGTTGTGTACTACCGGGACCCCACAGATACGCAGTATTTT.

This chain uses TRBV20-1 with TRBJ2-1; possibly TRBD1 for D (5 bases). V was pared by 2 bases and J by 8 bases, with 10 bases between. In germline, CDR1 is DFQATT, CDR2 SNEGSKA (reference sequence). The CDR3 contains 12 residues. In nucleotides, the CDR3 is TGCAGTGCTAGAAAAGGGGTCCATGAGCAGTTCTTC. Translating gives CSARKGVHEQFF.

This rearrangement joins TRBV7-3 to TRBJ2-1; 10 bases are shared with TRBD2. The junction had 1 base not matched to a gene; V was cut back by 3 bases and J by 2 bases. This CDR3 contains 15 residues. Germline CDR1 SGHTA, CDR2 FQGTGA. CDR3 in amino acids: CASSFGLAAYNEQFF. In DNA form, the CDR3 reads TGTGCCAGCAGCTTCGGACTAGCGGCCTACAATGAGCAGTTCTTC.

This sequence joins TRBV9 and TRBJ1-2, with 9 bases fitting TRBD1. There are 13 residues in the CDR3. The trim removed 5 bases at V and 8 bases at J, leaving 7 bases unmatched. Germline values: CDR1 SGDLS, CDR2 YYNGEE. CDR3 sequence reads: CASRGTGTSGYTF. CDR3 DNA sequence: TGTGCCAGCAGGGGGACAGGGACAAGCGGCTACACCTTC.

CDR3 amino acids: CSAPRPGDTGELFF. The DNA for the CDR3 is TGCAGTGCTCCCCGGCCAGGGGACACCGGGGAGCTGTTTTTT. The chain recombines TRBV20-1 with TRBJ2-2; possible D gene TRBD1, 6 bases. Germline V CDR1 and CDR2: DFQATT, SNEGSKA (reference sequence). V shed 5 bases and J shed 3 bases, with 13 bases lying between them. This CDR3 contains 14 residues.

The chain links TRBV10-1 to TRBJ2-7; perhaps TRBD2 as D (5 bases). CDR1 and CDR2 from the germline V gene are WNHNN and SYGVQD (reference sequence). CDR3 size: 14 residues. Trimming shortened V by 3 bases and J by 0 bases, and 9 bases separated the two germline ends. The CDR3: CASSERSGSYEQYF. DNA of the CDR3: TGCGCCAGCAGTGAAAGAAGCGGCTCCTACGAGCAGTACTTC.

The chain uses TRBV12-5 and TRBJ1-5, with D hard to call. The length of the CDR3 is 13 residues. Trimming pared 1 base from V and 7 bases from J, leaving 8 bases between. In germline, CDR1 is LGHNT, CDR2 FRNRAP. The CDR3 loop is CASGLDGRQPQHF. CDR3 coding DNA: TGTGCTAGTGGTTTGGACGGCCGCCAGCCCCAGCATTTT.

The V and J genes are TRBV13 and TRBJ2-3, with 9 bases identical to TRBD2. This CDR3 has 15 amino acids. Trimming at V came to 4 bases and at J to 2 bases, leaving 4 bases not matched to a gene. Germline V gene lookup returns CDR1 PRHDT and CDR2 FYEKMQ (reference sequence). Here the CDR3 DNA reads TGTGCCAGCAGCTCCGGACTAGCGAACACAGATACGCAGTATTTT. It codes for CASSSGLANTDTQYF.

The rearrangement uses TRBV29-1 and TRBJ1-1; 12 nucleotides align to TRBD1. Losses at the gene ends were 5 bases for V and 0 bases for J; bases not matched to a gene: 7. This CDR3 spans 16 amino acids. Germline V gene data show CDR1 as SQVTM and CDR2 as ANQGSEA. In DNA form, the CDR3 reads TGCAGCGTTTGGGGACAGGGGGCAATTTTGAACACTGAAGCTTTCTTT. It encodes CSVWGQGAILNTEAFF.

Only one count was recorded for this clonotype. The chain joins TRBV7-9 to TRBJ1-1; no definite D call. Germline values: CDR1 SEHNR, CDR2 FQNEAQ (reference sequence). V lost 8 bases to trimming and J lost 3 bases, with 13 bases between them. The CDR3 contains 13 residues. The CDR3 reads CASFFPGDTEAFF. CDR3 in DNA: TGTGCCAGCTTCTTCCCCGGGGACACTGAAGCTTTCTTT.

The chain carries TRBV5-1 and TRBJ2-3, with 8 nucleotides matching TRBD2. CDR1 is SGHRS, CDR2 YFSETQ, per germline. V shed 0 bases, J shed 3 bases, and the junction held 9 bases outside the gene matches. The CDR3 totals 17 residues. The CDR3 sequence is CASSLAYGAGATDTQYF. In nucleotides, the CDR3 is TGCGCCAGCAGCTTGGCCTACGGAGCGGGAGCGACAGATACGCAGTATTTT.

This clonotype was recorded a few times. The chain is built from TRBV6-1 and TRBJ2-7; 12 bases map to TRBD2. The CDR3 runs 15 residues. CDR1 and CDR2 (germline): MNHNS, SASEGT. V lost 3 bases, J lost 0 bases, and 0 bases stayed unmatched. Written as DNA, the CDR3 is TGTGCCAGCAGTGAGACTAGCGGGAGCTCCTACGAGCAGTACTTC. It translates to CASSETSGSSYEQYF.